Each of the 5 T cell receptor beta chains below was sequenced from the same sample in a study of OX40 agonist ivuxolimab in advanced cancers. The data were produced by immunoSEQ multiplex PCR, yet TCRdb's version contains in-frame clones alone and is incomplete. The sample has 75,000 to 90,000 clones, just under 90% seen once. The specimen was CD4+ or CD8+ T cells sorted from blood, collected in a trial of the OX40 agonist ivuxolimab. The receptor set was obtained from an adult with an advanced solid tumor such as melanoma, head and neck, liver or kidney cancer.

The chain is built from TRBV19 and TRBJ2-2; a weak D match, TRBD1 (6 bases). V lost 3 bases and J 5 bases, leaving 10 bases between the germline ends. Germline V CDR1 and CDR2: LNHDA, SQIVND (reference sequence). This CDR3 is 14 amino acids long. The DNA for the CDR3 is TGTGCCAGTAGTATTTTCACAGGGACCGGGGAGCTGTTTTTT. Protein: CASSIFTGTGELFF.

V usage is TRBV11-3 and J usage is TRBJ2-7; D ambiguous. Trimming took 5 bases from V and 6 from J, leaving 20 bases between them. The CDR3 runs to 15 residues. Germline CDR1 reads SGHNT; CDR2 reads YENEEA. The CDR3 region has the DNA TGTGCCAGCAGCCGGGTCCCTACCACGGTCGGCGAGCAGTACTTC. Protein: CASSRVPTTVGEQYF.

V and J are TRBV11-2 and TRBJ2-7, with 8 nucleotides matching TRBD2. Germline V lookup: CDR1 SGHAT, CDR2 FQNNGV. The CDR3 totals 14 residues. Losses at the gene ends were 1 base for V and 5 bases for J; bases not matched to a gene: 4. In DNA, the CDR3 is TGTGCCAGCAGCTTAGCGGGAGGGCCCGACGAGCAGTACTTC. The encoded protein is CASSLAGGPDEQYF.

This clone appeared once. The chain is built from TRBV6-5 and TRBJ2-7, with 8 bases that match TRBD1. This CDR3 spans 14 amino acids. The ends lost 7 bases at V and 2 bases at J; junction bases unmatched: 7. In germline, CDR1 is MNHEY, CDR2 SVGAGI. Here the CDR3 DNA reads TGTGCCAGCACCTCGACAGGGGCCACCTACGAGCAGTACTTC. This sequence encodes CASTSTGATYEQYF.

The gene calls are TRBV6-5 and TRBJ2-7, with 8 bases fitting TRBD1. Trimming at V came to 6 bases and at J to 3 bases, leaving 4 bases not matched to a gene. This CDR3 comprises 13 residues. Per germline, CDR1 MNHEY and CDR2 SVGAGI. CDR3 sequence: CASSRTGYYEQYF. The DNA of the CDR3 is TGTGCCAGCAGCCGGACAGGGTACTACGAGCAGTACTTC.